This entry lists 23 T cell receptor beta chains sequenced from one sample in a study of cytomegalovirus exposure and HLA in healthy donors. PCR employed 60 Vbeta and 13 Jbeta primers. Sequenced by immunoSEQ multiplex PCR; TCRdb stores in-frame clones only, minus some. This sample carries over 70,000 clones, around two thirds of them seen once, and the ten largest clones take 10% to 12%. The specimen sequenced was PBMCs. Receptor source: a human donor in good health.

The J gene is TRBJ1-2, the V gene TRBV28, with D hard to call. Trimming took off 4 bases at V and 5 bases at J, with 5 bases between the two ends. The CDR3 covers 11 residues. Germline V CDR1 and CDR2: MDHEN, SYDVKM. This CDR3 is CASSSLYGYTF. The CDR3 DNA reads TGTGCCAGCAGTTCACTTTATGGCTACACCTTC.

This clone was observed a handful of times. The chain joins TRBV29-1 to TRBJ2-3; weak D call: TRBD2 (5 bases). The germline V and J ends were trimmed by 4 bases and 6 bases, with 17 bases remaining between them. Germline loops: CDR1 SQVTM, CDR2 ANQGSEA. The CDR3 has 14 residues. Written as DNA, the CDR3 is TGCAGCGTTGGAATGGCGTCGGGAAGGGATACGCAGTATTTT. Translating gives CSVGMASGRDTQYF.

This rearrangement joins TRBV7-8 to TRBJ1-5, with D perhaps TRBD1 (5 bases). Trimming took off 5 bases at V and 2 bases at J, with 13 bases between the two ends. The CDR3 consists of 15 residues. CDR1 and CDR2 from the germline V gene are SGHVS and FQNEAQ. In DNA, the CDR3 is TGTGCCAGCAGCGGCAGGGTGGAAGGCAATCAGCCCCAGCATTTT. It encodes CASSGRVEGNQPQHF. The complete variable domain, with remaining parts taken from reference TRBV7-8 and TRBJ1-5, reads GAGVSQSPRYKVAKRGQDVALRCDPISGHVSLFWYQQALGQGPEFLTYFQNEAQLDKSGLPSDRFFAERPEGSVSTLKIQRTQQEDSAVYLCASSGRVEGNQPQHFGDGTRLSIL.

This clone was observed once. The chain carries TRBV9 and TRBJ2-2; TRBD1 matches 7 bases. CDR1 and CDR2 from the germline V gene are SGDLS and YYNGEE. The CDR3 has 15 amino acids. V was pared by 3 bases and J by 6 bases, with 8 bases of the junction left unmatched. For the CDR3, the DNA is TGTGCCAGCAGCGAGCTGACAGGGTGGGCCGGGGAGCTGTTTTTT. It yields the protein CASSELTGWAGELFF.

This clone was seen a handful of times. CDR3 sequence: CASSPSGGGNIQYF. The CDR3 region has the DNA TGTGCCAGCAGTCCCTCAGGGGGTGGAAACATTCAGTACTTC. The V gene is TRBV2, the J gene TRBJ2-4, with TRBD1 identical over 7 bases. Germline CDR1 is SNHLY and CDR2 is FYNNEI. Trimming cost V 5 bases and J 6 bases; bases outside gene matches: 7. CDR3 length: 14 amino acids.

V gene TRBV7-9 combines with J gene TRBJ2-7; D might be TRBD1 (7 bases). V was shortened by 1 base and J by 3 bases, with 16 bases between the two germline ends. The CDR3 consists of 16 residues. Germline V gene sequence: CDR1 SEHNR, CDR2 FQNEAQ (reference sequence). The CDR3 DNA is TGTGCCAGCAGCTTAGAAAGTCAGGGGGGCCTCTACGAGCAGTACTTC. Its protein is CASSLESQGGLYEQYF.

This clone was observed once. The rearrangement joins TRBV6-6 to TRBJ2-1; 10 bases are a match to TRBD2. The germline CDR1 and CDR2 sequences are MNHNY and SVGAGI (reference sequence). V trimming: 5 bases; J trimming: 0 bases; junction bases outside the gene matches: 4. The CDR3 is made up of 16 amino acids. The CDR3 loop reads CASSPSGSVSYNEQFF. CDR3 bases: TGTGCCAGCAGTCCTAGCGGGAGCGTCTCCTACAATGAGCAGTTCTTC.

As regards this clone: Other DNA sequences of this sample code for an identical CDR3. The rearrangement joins TRBV5-1 to TRBJ1-3; TRBD1 might be the D (6 bases). The CDR3 runs to 14 residues. Germline V gene data show CDR1 as SGHRS and CDR2 as YFSETQ. The V and J ends lost 2 bases and 2 bases respectively, with 8 bases between them. In DNA form, the CDR3 reads TGCGCCAGCAGCTTAGCAGGGGCTGGAAACACCATATATTTT. Its protein is CASSLAGAGNTIYF.

The chain carries TRBV6-1 and TRBJ2-5; TRBD1 matches at 8 bases. The CDR3 totals 15 residues. V shed 7 bases and J 4 bases; nucleotides not matched to a gene: 11. Germline lookup yields CDR1 MNHNS and CDR2 SASEGT. DNA for the CDR3: TGTGCCAGCACGCTTTCTCAGGGGGCTGGAGAGACCCAGTACTTC. Protein product: CASTLSQGAGETQYF.

This clone was recorded a few times. The chain couples TRBV6-6 to TRBJ2-5; the match to TRBD2 covers 10 bases. The CDR3 extends over 16 amino acids. Germline trimming cut 4 bases from V and 5 bases from J; bases unmatched to any gene: 10. The germline V gene has CDR1 MNHNY and CDR2 SVGAGI (reference sequence). CDR3 in amino acids: CASSSVSSGRWETQYF. CDR3 bases: TGTGCCAGCAGTTCCGTCTCTAGCGGGAGATGGGAGACCCAGTACTTC.

This clone was detected a few times. The chain recombines TRBV6-5 with TRBJ1-4; 7 bases align to TRBD1. Unmatched junction bases numbered 6, after V lost 0 bases and J lost 8 bases. CDR1 MNHEY and CDR2 SVGAGI come from the germline V gene. The CDR3 is 15 amino acids. For the CDR3, the DNA is TGTGCCAGCAGTTACTCGACGACAGGGAGGGAAAAACTGTTTTTT. Its protein is CASSYSTTGREKLFF.

The J gene is TRBJ1-5, the V gene TRBV7-3; D perhaps matches TRBD1 (6 bases). Deletions cut 1 base from V and 4 bases from J, with 14 bases between. CDR1 is SGHTA and CDR2 is FQGTGA in the germline V gene. The CDR3 consists of 16 residues. CDR3 coding DNA: TGTGCCAGCAGCTTAAGAGCAGGGGAGAAAAATCAGCCCCAGCATTTT. This encodes CASSLRAGEKNQPQHF.

The V gene is TRBV6-5, the J gene TRBJ1-4, with 8 bases identical to TRBD1. Germline CDR1 reads MNHEY; CDR2 reads SVGAGI. J was trimmed by 12 bases and V by 2 bases; bases with no gene match: 11. The CDR3 contains 15 residues. The DNA of the CDR3 is TGTGCCAGCAGTTACAGCCCCGGGACAGGTCGGGAACTGTTTTTT. It yields the protein CASSYSPGTGRELFF.

This clone has only a few counts. This chain links TRBV10-2 with TRBJ2-3, with D unclear. The ends were cut back, 7 bases at V and 6 bases at J, with 11 bases in the middle. The CDR3 spans 12 residues. Germline V CDR1 and CDR2: WSHSY, SAAADI. CDR3 bases: TGCGCCAGCATGAATGATCGGGATACGCAGTATTTT. Its translation: CASMNDRDTQYF.

The rearrangement links TRBV2 to TRBJ2-1; no clear D gene. With 8 bases removed from V and 5 bases from J, the gap between germline ends came to 10 bases. The CDR3 consists of 12 residues. Germline CDR1 reads SNHLY; CDR2 reads FYNNEI. CDR3 DNA sequence: TGTGCCAGCCAACTGCCGAACAATGAGCAGTTCTTC. Translation gives CASQLPNNEQFF. Full variable domain (rest looked up from reference TRBV2 and TRBJ2-1): EPEVTQTPSHQVTQMGQEVILRCVPISNHLYFYWYRQILGQKVEFLVSFYNNEISEKSEIFDDQFSVERPDGSNFTLKIRSTKLEDSAMYFCASQLPNNEQFFGPGTRLTVL.

This clone was picked up one time. This chain joins TRBV7-9 and TRBJ1-5; TRBD1 agrees at 9 bases. Germline V gene data show CDR1 as SEHNR and CDR2 as FQNEAQ (reference sequence). Trimming removed 5 bases from V and 7 bases from J; junction bases left unmatched: 9. This CDR3 is 15 amino acids long. The CDR3 nucleotides read TGTGCCAGCAGCCGGGGACAGGGACAACAACAGCCCCAGCATTTT. Residues: CASSRGQGQQQPQHF.

This CDR3 is CASNRGGSPYEQYF. The CDR3 bases are TGTGCCAGCAACAGGGGAGGATCACCCTACGAGCAGTACTTC. The genes are TRBV6-1 and TRBJ2-7, with TRBD1 as a possible D gene (7 bases). The germline V gene has CDR1 MNHNS and CDR2 SASEGT. The ends were cut back, 7 bases at V and 2 bases at J, with 15 bases in the middle. CDR3 size: 14 residues.

Only a few counts were recorded for this clone. V gene TRBV30 combines with J gene TRBJ1-5; 10 bases fit TRBD1. Trimming removed 0 bases from V and 6 bases from J; junction bases left unmatched: 5. The CDR3 loop spans 15 amino acids. The germline V gene has CDR1 GTSNPN and CDR2 SVGIG (reference sequence). The DNA for the CDR3 is TGTGCCTGGAGTGTTCGGACAGGGGGAAGTCAGCCCCAGCATTTT. It yields the protein CAWSVRTGGSQPQHF.

This clone was detected only a few times. This chain joins TRBV28 and TRBJ1-4, with unresolved D. Germline V gene data show CDR1 as MDHEN and CDR2 as SYDVKM. The CDR3 covers 17 residues. Trimming cost V 4 bases and J 5 bases, with 20 bases left between them. The DNA of the CDR3 is TGTGCCAGCAGTTCCTCCCTAAGAGGAGCCGGGAATGAAAAACTGTTTTTT. Protein sequence: CASSSSLRGAGNEKLFF. The full variable domain, in which reference TRBV28 and TRBJ1-4 provide the parts outside the CDR3, is DVKVTQSSRYLVKRTGEKVFLECVQDMDHENMFWYRQDPGLGLRLIYFSYDVKMKEKGDIPEGYSVSREKKERFSLILESASTNQTSMYLCASSSSLRGAGNEKLFFGSGTQLSVL.

This sequence joins TRBV28 and TRBJ2-7; possible D gene TRBD2, 5 bases. V gave up 3 bases and J gave up 0 bases, with 9 bases separating them. CDR3 length: 14 amino acids. Looked up from germline, CDR1 is MDHEN and CDR2 is SYDVKM. This CDR3 reads CASSFRGLSYEQYF. The CDR3 bases are TGTGCCAGCAGTTTTCGAGGACTCTCCTACGAGCAGTACTTC.

This chain links TRBV30 with TRBJ1-2, with 9 bases identical to TRBD1. After removal of 2 bases from V and 5 bases from J, the junction contained 12 bases not matched to a gene. CDR1 is GTSNPN and CDR2 is SVGIG in the germline V gene (reference sequence). This CDR3 contains 16 residues. CDR3 sequence: CAWSPRPGQGLYGYTF. The CDR3, as DNA: TGTGCCTGGAGTCCCCGGCCGGGACAGGGTTTGTATGGCTACACCTTC.

The chain carries TRBV5-6 and TRBJ1-1; 7 nucleotides match TRBD1. Trimming at V came to 5 bases and at J to 1 base, leaving 8 bases not matched to a gene. This CDR3 has 15 residues. Germline values: CDR1 SGHDT, CDR2 YYEEEE. As DNA, the CDR3 is TGTGCCAGCAGGATCTCGGGACAGCCGAACACTGAAGCTTTCTTT. Amino acids: CASRISGQPNTEAFF.

This clone was counted once. This rearrangement joins TRBV7-8 to TRBJ1-5; 10 positions match TRBD1. Germline V lookup: CDR1 SGHVS, CDR2 FQNEAQ. The CDR3 has 16 amino acids. After removal of 0 bases from V and 3 bases from J, the junction contained 2 bases not matched to a gene. The CDR3 DNA sequence: TGTGCCAGCAGCTTAGCTGGGACAGGGGCCAATCAGCCCCAGCATTTT. It specifies CASSLAGTGANQPQHF.